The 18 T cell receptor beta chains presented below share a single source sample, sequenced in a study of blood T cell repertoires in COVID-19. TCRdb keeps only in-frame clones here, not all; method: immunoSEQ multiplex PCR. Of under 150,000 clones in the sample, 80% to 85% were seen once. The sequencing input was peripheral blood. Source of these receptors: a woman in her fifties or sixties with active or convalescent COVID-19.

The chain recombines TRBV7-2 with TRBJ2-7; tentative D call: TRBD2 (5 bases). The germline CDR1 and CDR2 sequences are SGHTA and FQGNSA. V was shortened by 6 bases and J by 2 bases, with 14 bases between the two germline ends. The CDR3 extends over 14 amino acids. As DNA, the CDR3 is TGTGCCAGCAGGGGAGATCTAACACCCTACGAGCAGTACTTC. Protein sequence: CASRGDLTPYEQYF. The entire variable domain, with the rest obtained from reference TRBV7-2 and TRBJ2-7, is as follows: GAGVSQSPSNKVTEKGKDVELRCDPISGHTALYWYRQSLGQGLEFLIYFQGNSAPDKSGLPSDRFSAERTGGSVSTLTIQRTQQEDSAVYLCASRGDLTPYEQYFGPGTRLTVT.

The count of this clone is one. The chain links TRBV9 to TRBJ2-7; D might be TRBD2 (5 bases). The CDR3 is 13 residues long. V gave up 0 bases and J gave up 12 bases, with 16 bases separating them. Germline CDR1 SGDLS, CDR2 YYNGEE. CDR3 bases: TGTGCCAGCAGCGTAGGGCCTGGGGAGATTCTGTACTTC. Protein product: CASSVGPGEILYF.

CDR3 DNA: TGTGCCAGCAGCTTCGTCCAGGGCAGCAGGGATGAGCAGTTCTTC. It yields the protein CASSFVQGSRDEQFF. The chain is built from TRBV7-9 and TRBJ2-1; weak D call: TRBD1 (5 bases). The CDR3 sequence is 15 residues long. With 3 bases removed from V and 8 bases from J, the gap between germline ends came to 17 bases. Per germline, CDR1 SEHNR and CDR2 FQNEAQ (reference sequence). Combining the CDR3 with reference TRBV7-9 and TRBJ2-1 gives the whole variable domain DTGVSQNPRHKITKRGQNVTFRCDPISEHNRLYWYRQTLGQGPEFLTYFQNEAQLEKSRLLSDRFSAERPKGSFSTLEIQRTEQGDSAMYLCASSFVQGSRDEQFFGPGTRLTVL.

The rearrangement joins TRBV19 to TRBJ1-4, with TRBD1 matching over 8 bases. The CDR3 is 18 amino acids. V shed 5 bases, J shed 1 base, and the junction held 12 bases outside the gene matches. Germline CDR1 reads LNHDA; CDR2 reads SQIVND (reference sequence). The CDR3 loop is CASSPDRARIGTNEKLFF. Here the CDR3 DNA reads TGTGCCAGTAGTCCGGACAGGGCCCGAATTGGAACTAATGAAAAACTGTTTTTT.

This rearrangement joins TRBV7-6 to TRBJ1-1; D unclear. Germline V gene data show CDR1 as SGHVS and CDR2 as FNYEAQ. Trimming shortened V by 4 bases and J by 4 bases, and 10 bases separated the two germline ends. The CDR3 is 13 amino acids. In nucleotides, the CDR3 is TGTGCCAGCAGCTCGCAGGAAGGCACTGAAGCTTTCTTT. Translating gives CASSSQEGTEAFF.

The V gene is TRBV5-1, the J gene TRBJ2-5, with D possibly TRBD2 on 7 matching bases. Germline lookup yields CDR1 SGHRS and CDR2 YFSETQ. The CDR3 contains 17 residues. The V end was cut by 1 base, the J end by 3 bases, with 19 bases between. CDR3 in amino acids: CASSLTPVGGGEETQYF. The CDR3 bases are TGCGCCAGCAGCTTGACTCCTGTGGGAGGGGGTGAAGAGACCCAGTACTTC.

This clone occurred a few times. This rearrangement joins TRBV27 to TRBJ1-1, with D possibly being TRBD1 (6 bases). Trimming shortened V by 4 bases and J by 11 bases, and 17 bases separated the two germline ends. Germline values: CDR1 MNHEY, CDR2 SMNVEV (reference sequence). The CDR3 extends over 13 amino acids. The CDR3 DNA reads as TGTGCCAGCAGTTCGTCCCTGACAGGTACGGCTTTCTTT. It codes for CASSSSLTGTAFF.

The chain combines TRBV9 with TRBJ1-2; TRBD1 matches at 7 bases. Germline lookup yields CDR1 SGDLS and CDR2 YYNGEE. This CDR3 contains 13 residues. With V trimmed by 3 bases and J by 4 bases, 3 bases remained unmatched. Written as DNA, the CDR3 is TGTGCCAGCAGCGCAGGGACAGTCTATGGCTACACCTTC. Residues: CASSAGTVYGYTF. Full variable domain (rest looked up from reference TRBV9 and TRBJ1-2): DSGVTQTPKHLITATGQRVTLRCSPRSGDLSVYWYQQSLDQGLQFLIQYYNGEERAKGNILERFSAQQFPDLHSELNLSSLELGDSALYFCASSAGTVYGYTFGSGTRLTVV.

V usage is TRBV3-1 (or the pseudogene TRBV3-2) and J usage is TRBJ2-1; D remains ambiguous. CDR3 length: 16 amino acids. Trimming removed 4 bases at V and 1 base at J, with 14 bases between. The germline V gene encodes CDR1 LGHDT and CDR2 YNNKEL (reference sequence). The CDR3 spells CASSPTPGLSYNEQFF. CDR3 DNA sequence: TGTGCCAGCAGCCCTACTCCGGGTCTATCCTACAATGAGCAGTTCTTC.

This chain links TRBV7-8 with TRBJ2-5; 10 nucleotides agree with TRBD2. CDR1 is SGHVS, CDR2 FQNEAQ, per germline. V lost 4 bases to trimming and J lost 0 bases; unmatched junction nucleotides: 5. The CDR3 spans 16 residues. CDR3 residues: CASSSGLAVYQETQYF. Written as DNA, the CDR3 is TGTGCCAGCAGCTCCGGACTAGCGGTATACCAAGAGACCCAGTACTTC.

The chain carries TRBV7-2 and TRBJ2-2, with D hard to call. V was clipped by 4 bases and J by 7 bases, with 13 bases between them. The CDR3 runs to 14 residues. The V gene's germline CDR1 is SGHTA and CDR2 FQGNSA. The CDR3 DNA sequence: TGTGCCAGCAGCTCCCCCCCCGGCGGCGGGGAGCTGTTTTTT. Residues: CASSSPPGGGELFF.

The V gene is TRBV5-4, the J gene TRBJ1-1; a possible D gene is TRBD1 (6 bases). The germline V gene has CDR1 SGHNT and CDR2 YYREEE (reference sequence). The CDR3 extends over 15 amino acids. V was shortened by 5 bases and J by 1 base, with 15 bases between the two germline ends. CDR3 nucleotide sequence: TGTGCCAGCAGAGCGGACAGTCAACGGAACACTGAAGCTTTCTTT. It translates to CASRADSQRNTEAFF.

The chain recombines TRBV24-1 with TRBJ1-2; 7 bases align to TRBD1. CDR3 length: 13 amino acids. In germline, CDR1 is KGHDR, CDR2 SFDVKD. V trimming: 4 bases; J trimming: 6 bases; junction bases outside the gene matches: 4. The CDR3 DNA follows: TGTGCCACCAGTGACCCCGGACAGGATGGCTACACCTTC. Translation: CATSDPGQDGYTF.

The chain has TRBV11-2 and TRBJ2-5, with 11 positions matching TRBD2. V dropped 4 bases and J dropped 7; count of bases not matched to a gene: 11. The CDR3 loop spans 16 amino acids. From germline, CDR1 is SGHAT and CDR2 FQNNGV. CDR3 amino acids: CASSSLLPGTSGTQYF. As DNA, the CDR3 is TGTGCCAGCAGCTCCTTACTACCCGGGACTAGCGGGACCCAGTACTTC.

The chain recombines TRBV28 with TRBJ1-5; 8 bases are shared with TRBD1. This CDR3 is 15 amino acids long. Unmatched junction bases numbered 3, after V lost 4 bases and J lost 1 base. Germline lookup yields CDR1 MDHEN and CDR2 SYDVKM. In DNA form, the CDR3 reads TGTGCCAGCAGTTCGACAGGGGCAAGCAATCAGCCCCAGCATTTT. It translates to CASSSTGASNQPQHF.

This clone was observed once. The CDR3 DNA reads as TGCGCCAGCAGCTTGGCCGGGGCTAGCGGGAGTGCAAATACGCAGTATTTT. This gives the protein CASSLAGASGSANTQYF. This sequence joins TRBV5-1 and TRBJ2-3; 10 bases fit TRBD2. CDR1 SGHRS and CDR2 YFSETQ come from the germline V gene. Losses at the gene ends were 0 bases for V and 7 bases for J; bases not matched to a gene: 11. This CDR3 is 17 amino acids long.

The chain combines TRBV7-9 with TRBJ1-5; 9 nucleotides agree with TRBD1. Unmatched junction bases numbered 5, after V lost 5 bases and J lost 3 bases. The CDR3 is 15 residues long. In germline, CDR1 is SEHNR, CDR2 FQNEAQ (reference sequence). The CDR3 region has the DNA TGTGCCAGCAGCGTAGACAGGGGGGACAATCAGCCCCAGCATTTT. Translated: CASSVDRGDNQPQHF.

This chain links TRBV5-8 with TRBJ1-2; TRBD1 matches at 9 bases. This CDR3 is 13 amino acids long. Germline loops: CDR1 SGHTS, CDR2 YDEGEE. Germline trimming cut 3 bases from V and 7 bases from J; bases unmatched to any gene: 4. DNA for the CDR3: TGTGCCAGCAGCTCGGACAGGGGCAGTGGCTACACCTTC. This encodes CASSSDRGSGYTF.